This T cell receptor beta chain was recovered during a study of brain metastases from non-small cell lung cancer. Germline V gene data show CDR1 as SEHNR and CDR2 as FQNEAQ (reference sequence). The V and J ends lost 5 bases and 5 bases respectively, with 16 bases between them. The CDR3 covers 15 residues. Sequenced by immunoSEQ multiplex PCR; TCRdb stores in-frame clones only, minus some. The sample yields about 1,500 clones, about nine tenths seen once. Sequenced input: tumor-adjacent normal tissue. This clonotype was obtained from a donor at least 40 years old with non-small cell lung cancer. The chain joins TRBV7-9 to TRBJ2-4, with TRBD2 as a possible D gene (6 bases). Written as DNA, the CDR3 is TGTGCCAGCAGCCCGGGTGGGGGGTTCGAAAACATTCAGTACTTC. Its translation: CASSPGGGFENIQYF.